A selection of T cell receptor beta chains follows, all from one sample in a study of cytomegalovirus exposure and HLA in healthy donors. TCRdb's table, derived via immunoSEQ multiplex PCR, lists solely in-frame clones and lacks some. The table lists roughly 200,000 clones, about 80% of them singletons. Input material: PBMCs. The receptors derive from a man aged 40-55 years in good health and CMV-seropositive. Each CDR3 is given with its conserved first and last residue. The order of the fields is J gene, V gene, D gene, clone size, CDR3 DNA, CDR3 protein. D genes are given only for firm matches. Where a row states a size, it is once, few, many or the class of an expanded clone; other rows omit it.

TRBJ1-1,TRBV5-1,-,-,TGCGCCAGCAGCTCCGGACAGAGAAACACTGAAGCTTTCTTT,CASSSGQRNTEAFF
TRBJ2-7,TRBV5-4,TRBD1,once,TGTGCCAGCAGCTTTGGGGGACAGGGGGTATCCTACGAGCAGTACTTC,CASSFGGQGVSYEQYF
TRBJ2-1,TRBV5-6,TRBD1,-,TGTGCCAGCAAGACAGGGTTGGTTGGAGATGAGCAGTTCTTC,CASKTGLVGDEQFF
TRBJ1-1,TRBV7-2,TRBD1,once,TGTGCCAGCAGCTTAGGGCCGGGACAGGGGGGTTGGACTGAAGCTTTCTTT,CASSLGPGQGGWTEAFF
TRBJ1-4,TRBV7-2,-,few,TGTGCCAGCAGCCTATACCCAGGGTACATCGAAGAAAAACTGTTTTTT,CASSLYPGYIEEKLFF
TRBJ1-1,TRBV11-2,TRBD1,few,TGTGCCAGCAGCTTCGGGACAGGGAACACTGAAGCTTTCTTT,CASSFGTGNTEAFF
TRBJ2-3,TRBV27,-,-,TGTGCCAGCAGTCTCCTACAGCTTAGCACAGATACGCAGTATTTT,CASSLLQLSTDTQYF
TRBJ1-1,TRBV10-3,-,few,TGTGCCATCAGCGGGGGGGCTGAAGCTTTCTTT,CAISGGAEAFF
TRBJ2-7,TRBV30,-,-,TGTGCCTGGAGTCTAGGACTGTTGAGCTCCTACGAGCAGTACTTC,CAWSLGLLSSYEQYF
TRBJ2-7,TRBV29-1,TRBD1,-,TGCAGCGTTGAAGTGGTAAAAACAGGGGGCGTACCTGTTACCTACGAGCAGTACTTC,CSVEVVKTGGVPVTYEQYF
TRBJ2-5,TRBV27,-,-,TGTGCCAGCAGTTCCTGGGGCGGGGGCTCCGGAGAGACCCAGTACTTC,CASSSWGGGSGETQYF
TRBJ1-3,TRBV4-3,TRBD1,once,TGCGCCAGCAGCCATGACAGGGGTGGTGGAAACACCATATATTTT,CASSHDRGGGNTIYF
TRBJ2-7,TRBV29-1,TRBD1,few,TGCAGCGTCCAGACAGGGGGGGGATCCTACGAGCAGTACTTC,CSVQTGGGSYEQYF
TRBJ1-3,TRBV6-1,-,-,TGTGCCAGCAGTGAAAGGGGTACAGGGCCTGGAAACACCATATATTTT,CASSERGTGPGNTIYF
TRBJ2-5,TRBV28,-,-,TGTGCCAGCAGTTTAATCAGCCAGGGGTGGGAGACCCAGTACTTC,CASSLISQGWETQYF
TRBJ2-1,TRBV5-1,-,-,TGCGCCAGCAGCCAAGACAGCTACAATGAGCAGTTCTTC,CASSQDSYNEQFF
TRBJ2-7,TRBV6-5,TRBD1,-,TGTGCCAGCAGTCCCGGGACAGGGGGCCACGAGCAGTACTTC,CASSPGTGGHEQYF
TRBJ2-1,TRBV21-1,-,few,TGTGCCAGCAGCATCGCCCGGACAGGGGGCAATGAGCAGTTCTTC,CASSIARTGGNEQFF
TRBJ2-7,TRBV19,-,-,TGTGCCACCAGAGAGTTAGGGGGAGGGGGGGTCTACGAGCAGTACTTC,CATRELGGGGVYEQYF
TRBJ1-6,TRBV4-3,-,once,TGCGCCAGCAGCCAAGATAAAGCAGGGGCTTGGTCACCCCTCCACTTT,CASSQDKAGAWSPLHF
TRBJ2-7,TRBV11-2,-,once,TGTGCCAGCAGCACTTTAAGCAGGCCCGACGAGCAGTACTTC,CASSTLSRPDEQYF
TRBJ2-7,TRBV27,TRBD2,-,TGTGCCAGCAGTTTGCAGGGACTAGCGGGACTATACGAGCAGTACTTC,CASSLQGLAGLYEQYF
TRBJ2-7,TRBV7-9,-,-,TGTGCCAGCAGCTTAGAGCACATAACGGGGGTTAGATCCTACGAGCAGTACTTC,CASSLEHITGVRSYEQYF
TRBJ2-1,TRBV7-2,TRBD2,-,TGTGCCAGCAGCCCCGCCGGGACTAGCGGGGACAATGAGCAGTTCTTC,CASSPAGTSGDNEQFF
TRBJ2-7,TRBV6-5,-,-,TGTGCCAGCAGTTACTCGAGGTCTAGCGTTCGTCAGTACTTC,CASSYSRSSVRQYF
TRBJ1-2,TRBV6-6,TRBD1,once,TGTGCCAGCAGATCTCAAGGGACAGACTTCTATGGCTACACCTTC,CASRSQGTDFYGYTF
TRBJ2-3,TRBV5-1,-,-,TGCGCCAGCAGCTTGGCCCTACGCACAGATACGCAGTATTTT,CASSLALRTDTQYF
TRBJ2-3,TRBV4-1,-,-,TGCGCCAGCAGCCAAGCTAGAGGAGGGACAGATACGCAGTATTTT,CASSQARGGTDTQYF
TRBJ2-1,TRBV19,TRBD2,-,TGTGCCAGTAGTAGCGGGGGGGATTACAATGAGCAGTTCTTC,CASSSGGDYNEQFF
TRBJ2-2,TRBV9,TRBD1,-,TGTGCCAGCAGCGTAGAGGGACAGGGAGACACCGGGGAGCTGTTTTTT,CASSVEGQGDTGELFF
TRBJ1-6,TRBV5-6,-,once,TGTGCCAGCAGCTTGTTGGGCAGGGCTTTGGATAATTCACCCCTCCACTTT,CASSLLGRALDNSPLHF
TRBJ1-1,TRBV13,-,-,TGTGCCAGCAGCTTAGTGGGGGCGAACACTGAAGCTTTCTTT,CASSLVGANTEAFF
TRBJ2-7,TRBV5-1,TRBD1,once,TGCGCCAGCAGCTTGGACGTAGGGACAGGCCGAAACATTTCCCTTTGGGAGCAGTACTTC,CASSLDVGTGRNISLWEQYF
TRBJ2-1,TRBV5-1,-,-,TGCGCCAGCAGCTGGCCCAGGGGGGAGAGCTCCTACAATGAGCAGTTCTTC,CASSWPRGESSYNEQFF
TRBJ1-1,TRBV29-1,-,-,TGCAGCGTTGAACCGGACAGATTGAACACTGAAGCTTTCTTT,CSVEPDRLNTEAFF
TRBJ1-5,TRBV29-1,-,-,TGCAGCGTTAGCGACAGTTATAGCAATCAGCCCCAGCATTTT,CSVSDSYSNQPQHF
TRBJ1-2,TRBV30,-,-,TGTGCCTGTCTGTGGAGTCGGGGAAACTATGGCTACACCTTC,CACLWSRGNYGYTF
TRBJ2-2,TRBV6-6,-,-,TGTGCCAGCAAGAAACAGGGAAACACCGGGGAGCTGTTTTTT,CASKKQGNTGELFF
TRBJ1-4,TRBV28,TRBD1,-,TGTGCCAGCAGTTTATGGGACAGGGCCGCAACTAATGAAAAACTGTTTTTT,CASSLWDRAATNEKLFF
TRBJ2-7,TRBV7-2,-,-,TGTGCCAACCCCGCCCCCAGGGTCCACGAGCAGTACTTC,CANPAPRVHEQYF
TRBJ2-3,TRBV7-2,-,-,TGTGCCAGCAGCCCTGCGGTAGGAGATACGCAGTATTTT,CASSPAVGDTQYF
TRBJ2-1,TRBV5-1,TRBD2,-,TGCGCCAGCAGGAGACTAGCGGGAGTAGGGCTCGGTGAGCAGTTCTTC,CASRRLAGVGLGEQFF
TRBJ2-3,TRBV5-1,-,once,TGCGCCAGCAGCAAGGGGCTGGCAGATACGCAGTATTTT,CASSKGLADTQYF
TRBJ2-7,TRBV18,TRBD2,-,TGTGCCAGCTCACCGGGACTAGCGGGGAGCAACGAGCAGTACTTC,CASSPGLAGSNEQYF
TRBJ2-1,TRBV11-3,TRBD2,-,TGTGCCAGCAGCTTAGATAGCGGGGGGGATTTTGAGCAGTTCTTC,CASSLDSGGDFEQFF
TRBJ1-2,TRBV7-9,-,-,TGTGCCAGCACCCCCCATCCGTACGCAGGGGTAGGTGGCTACACCTTC,CASTPHPYAGVGGYTF
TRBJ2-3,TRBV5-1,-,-,TGCGCCAGCAGCTTGGGGGACTCGAGAGCGGGAGATACGCAGTATTTT,CASSLGDSRAGDTQYF
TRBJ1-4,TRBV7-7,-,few,TGTGCCAGCAGCTTAAGCAGGGTAGCTGGGTCTTCTAATGAAAAACTGTTTTTT,CASSLSRVAGSSNEKLFF
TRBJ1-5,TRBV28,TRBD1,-,TGTGCCAGCACCGAGACAGGGCGGGGCAATCAGCCCCAGCATTTT,CASTETGRGNQPQHF
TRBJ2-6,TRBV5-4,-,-,TGTGCCAGCACCTCAGGGGGGTCTGGGGCCAACGTCCTGACTTTC,CASTSGGSGANVLTF
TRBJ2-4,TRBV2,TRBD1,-,TGTGCCACCTCGGGACAGAACATTCAGTACTTC,CATSGQNIQYF
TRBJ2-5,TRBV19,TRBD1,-,TGTGCCAGCTCCGGGACAGGGGGTGCGGAGACCCAGTACTTC,CASSGTGGAETQYF
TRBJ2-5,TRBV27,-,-,TGTGCCAGCAGTTTATCTCCGAGCCCTAAGACCCAGTACTTC,CASSLSPSPKTQYF
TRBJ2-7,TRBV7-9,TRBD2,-,TGTGCCAGCAGCTTAGGTGAAGTTTTGAGAGGGACTAGAAGCTCCGAGCAGTACTTC,CASSLGEVLRGTRSSEQYF
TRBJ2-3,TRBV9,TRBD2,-,TGTGCCAGCAGCCCTCGGACTAGCGGGGGCACAGATACGCAGTATTTT,CASSPRTSGGTDTQYF